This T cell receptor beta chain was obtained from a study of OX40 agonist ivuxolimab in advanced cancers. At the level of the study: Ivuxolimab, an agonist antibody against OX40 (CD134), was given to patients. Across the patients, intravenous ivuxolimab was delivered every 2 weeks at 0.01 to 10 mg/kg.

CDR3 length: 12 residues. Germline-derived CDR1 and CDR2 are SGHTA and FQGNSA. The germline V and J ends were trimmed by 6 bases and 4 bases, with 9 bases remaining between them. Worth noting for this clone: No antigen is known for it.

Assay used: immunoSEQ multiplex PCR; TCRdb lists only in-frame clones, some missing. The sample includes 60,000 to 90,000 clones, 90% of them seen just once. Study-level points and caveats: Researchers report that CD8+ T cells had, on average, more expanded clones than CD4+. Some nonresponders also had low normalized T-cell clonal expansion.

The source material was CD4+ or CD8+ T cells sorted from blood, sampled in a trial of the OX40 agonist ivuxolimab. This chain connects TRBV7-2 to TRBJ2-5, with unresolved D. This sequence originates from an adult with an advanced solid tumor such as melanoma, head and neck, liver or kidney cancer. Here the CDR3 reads CASRKGSETQYF. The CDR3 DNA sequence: TGTGCCAGCAGGAAGGGATCAGAGACCCAGTACTTC. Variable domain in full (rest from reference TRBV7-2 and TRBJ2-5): GAGVSQSPSNKVTEKGKDVELRCDPISGHTALYWYRQSLGQGLEFLIYFQGNSAPDKSGLPSDRFSAERTGGSVSTLTIQRTQQEDSAVYLCASRKGSETQYFGPGTRLLVL.